These 3 T cell receptor beta chains were all obtained from the same sample, sequenced in a study of OX40 agonist ivuxolimab in advanced cancers. The assay was immunoSEQ multiplex PCR, and TCRdb's table has in-frame clones only and misses some. The sample holds about 82,000 clones, about nine tenths seen once. The sample in question was CD4+ or CD8+ T cells sorted from blood, obtained in a trial of the OX40 agonist ivuxolimab. These receptors all come from an adult with an advanced solid tumor such as melanoma, head and neck, liver or kidney cancer.

The rearrangement joins TRBV5-4 to TRBJ2-5; no definite D call. The V and J ends lost 6 bases and 4 bases respectively, with 10 bases between them. The CDR3 extends over 12 amino acids. Germline CDR1 reads SGHNT; CDR2 reads YYREEE (reference sequence). The DNA of the CDR3 is TGTGCCAGCACCCCCTTCGGAGAGACCCAGTACTTC. Its protein is CASTPFGETQYF.

The V call is TRBV27, the J call TRBJ2-3, with 11 nucleotides matching TRBD1. The CDR3 runs 16 residues. V shed 3 bases and J 6 bases; nucleotides not matched to a gene: 8. Germline CDR1 MNHEY, CDR2 SMNVEV (reference sequence). The CDR3 loop is CASSFGTGGFWDTQYF. The CDR3 DNA is TGTGCCAGCAGTTTCGGGACAGGGGGATTTTGGGATACGCAGTATTTT.

This rearrangement joins TRBV5-4 to TRBJ2-3; D gene ambiguous. V was shortened by 0 bases and J by 2 bases, with 10 bases between the two germline ends. This CDR3 contains 15 residues. CDR1 is SGHNT and CDR2 is YYREEE in the germline V gene (reference sequence). CDR3 sequence: CASSLGWATTDTQYF. CDR3 DNA: TGTGCCAGCAGCTTGGGCTGGGCAACCACAGATACGCAGTATTTT.